These 5 T cell receptor beta chains share one sample of origin, sequenced in a study of blood T cell repertoires in COVID-19. Sequencing used immunoSEQ multiplex PCR; TCRdb keeps in-frame clones, though not all of them. Found here are about 170,000 clones, around 82% of them singletons; the top ten hold about 1.2%. Sequenced input: peripheral blood. The receptors were sampled from a man in his sixties who had recovered from COVID-19.

The chain joins TRBV20-1 to TRBJ2-7, with 7 bases that match TRBD2. Germline-derived CDR1 and CDR2 are DFQATT and SNEGSKA (reference sequence). The CDR3 runs 11 residues. Unmatched junction bases numbered 5, after V lost 6 bases and J lost 6 bases. CDR3 nucleotide sequence: TGCAGTGCCTGGGACTACCCCGAGCAGTACTTC. The encoded protein is CSAWDYPEQYF.

V gene TRBV4-1 combines with J gene TRBJ2-5; perhaps TRBD1 as D (6 bases). CDR1 MGHRA and CDR2 YSYEKL come from the germline V gene. V shed 5 bases and J shed 5 bases, with 15 bases lying between them. CDR3 length: 14 amino acids. The CDR3 DNA follows: TGCGCCAGCAGCTACGAGGGGGTAGCTGAGACCCAGTACTTC. Its translation: CASSYEGVAETQYF.

The chain links TRBV6-5 to TRBJ1-2; no firm D call. The CDR3 is 16 amino acids. The ends were cut back, 0 bases at V and 4 bases at J, with 15 bases in the middle. Germline V gives CDR1 MNHEY, CDR2 SVGAGI. In DNA, the CDR3 is TGTGCCAGCAGTTACTCGCTGATCACCGGGAGCTATGGCTACACCTTC. Amino acid sequence: CASSYSLITGSYGYTF.

The chain couples TRBV10-2 to TRBJ1-2; D remains ambiguous. V was cut by 9 bases and J by 0 bases, with 14 bases left in between. Germline loops: CDR1 WSHSY, CDR2 SAAADI. The CDR3 consists of 14 residues. CDR3 sequence (DNA): TGCGCCAGTCACCCCCAACAAGCTAACTATGGCTACACCTTC. Amino acids: CASHPQQANYGYTF.

The V call is TRBV5-6, the J call TRBJ2-3; D possibly corresponds to TRBD2 (5 bases). The CDR3 has 15 amino acids. V lost 4 bases, J lost 0 bases, and 12 bases lay in between. Germline assignment: CDR1 SGHDT and CDR2 YYEEEE. Here the CDR3 DNA reads TGTGCCAGCAGCCCAACGGGGTCTAGCACAGATACGCAGTATTTT. This codes for CASSPTGSSTDTQYF. Based on the CDR3 plus reference TRBV5-6 and TRBJ2-3, the full variable domain is DAGVTQSPTHLIKTRGQQVTLRCSPKSGHDTVSWYQQALGQGPQFIFQYYEEEERQRGNFPDRFSGHQFPNYSSELNVNALLLGDSALYLCASSPTGSSTDTQYFGPGTRLTVL.